This T cell receptor beta chain was found in a study of blood T cell repertoires in COVID-19. As for the study in general: Acute and convalescent COVID-19 specimens originated in the United States, Italy and Spain. PBMCs, B-cell-depleted T cells, or T cells were the source of the cDNA or gDNA that made up the material.

A single count supports this clone. Study processing details: Estimated nucleated cell counts came from reference gene primer amplification. This table comes from immunoSEQ multiplex PCR, and its TCRdb copy is limited to in-frame clones, with some not included. V and J calls and clone size are as listed in that table; D and trimming were resolved from the DNA. The table lists 95,000 to 110,000 clones, 70% to 90% of them singletons. Sequenced input: peripheral blood. The sequence was collected from a woman aged 55-70 years with acute or convalescent COVID-19.

The CDR3 DNA follows: TGTGCCAGCAGCCAAGATATCGGCTCGAGCGGCACAGATACGCAGTATTTT. Translating gives CASSQDIGSSGTDTQYF. The genes are TRBV4-2 and TRBJ2-3; D is unresolved. CDR1 is LGHNA and CDR2 is YNFKEQ in the germline V gene. V dropped 0 bases and J dropped 1 base, with 14 bases sitting between them. CDR3 length equals 17 residues.